What follows are 14 T cell receptor beta chains derived from one specimen sequenced in a study of blood T cells in healthy people across ages. A second PCR of 7 to 11 cycles used a sample-barcoded 5' primer and a J-beta primer mix. In TCRdb, the 5' RACE reads were re-called with MiXCR into one record per CDR3 protein. The repertoire includes roughly 1,800,000 distinct CDR3 sequences, about 49% of them detected once, and about 2.1% sits in the top ten. Sequencing input: blood. These receptors all come from a woman in her 40s in good health.

The V gene is TRBV6-6, the J gene TRBJ1-1; no clear D. Germline CDR1 is MNHNY and CDR2 is SVGAGI (reference sequence). The length of the CDR3 is 15 residues. V lost 7 bases to trimming and J lost 1 base, with 16 bases between them. The CDR3 nucleotides are TGTGCCAGCAAGCAAGAGGCAGCGACGAACACTGAAGCTTTCTTT. Protein product: CASKQEAATNTEAFF.

Only a few counts were recorded for this clonotype. The chain employs TRBV12-3 or TRBV12-4 and TRBJ2-3; TRBD2 agrees at 12 bases. With V trimmed by 2 bases and J by 2 bases, 2 bases remained unmatched. The CDR3 length is 16 residues. CDR3 bases: TGTGCCAGCAGTTTACGGACTAGCGGGGTCACAGATACGCAGTATTTT. Protein product: CASSLRTSGVTDTQYF.

This chain links TRBV9 with TRBJ1-2; D is possibly TRBD1 (6 bases). Germline loops: CDR1 SGDLS, CDR2 YYNGEE. The CDR3 contains 19 residues. V lost 0 bases and J 6 bases, leaving 27 bases between the germline ends. The CDR3 is CASSVGQDSGIYVNDGYTF. CDR3 bases: TGTGCCAGCAGCGTAGGTCAGGACAGCGGAATATATGTTAATGATGGCTACACCTTC. Full variable domain (rest looked up from reference TRBV9 and TRBJ1-2): DSGVTQTPKHLITATGQRVTLRCSPRSGDLSVYWYQQSLDQGLQFLIQYYNGEERAKGNILERFSAQQFPDLHSELNLSSLELGDSALYFCASSVGQDSGIYVNDGYTFGSGTRLTVV.

The V gene is TRBV5-1, the J gene TRBJ2-3; 8 bases are a match to TRBD2. J was trimmed by 3 bases and V by 1 base; bases with no gene match: 13. The CDR3 is made up of 18 amino acids. Germline V CDR1 and CDR2: SGHRS, YFSETQ. CDR3 nucleotides: TGCGCCAGCAGCTTGAGATTAGCGGGACACACTAGTACAGATACGCAGTATTTT. Its translation: CASSLRLAGHTSTDTQYF.

This clonotype was observed a handful of times. V and J are TRBV4-1 and TRBJ2-5; 8 bases fit TRBD2. The CDR3 runs to 16 residues. V shed 2 bases, J shed 5 bases, and the junction held 10 bases outside the gene matches. Germline lookup yields CDR1 MGHRA and CDR2 YSYEKL. The CDR3 coding sequence is TGCGCCAGCAGCCAATTGAGCGGGGGTTACGGGGAGACCCAGTACTTC. This codes for CASSQLSGGYGETQYF.

Worth noting for this clonotype: With a much larger clone just one base away, this may be a read error. This chain joins TRBV28 and TRBJ2-1; D gene unclear. The V end was cut by 10 bases, the J end by 5 bases, with 12 bases between. There are 12 residues in the CDR3. In germline, CDR1 is MDHEN, CDR2 SYDVKM. The CDR3 loop reads CAITSLHNEQFF. The DNA for the CDR3 is TGTGCCATCACGAGTCTCCACAATGAGCAGTTCTTC.

V and J are TRBV7-2 and TRBJ1-1, with D possibly TRBD1 on 6 matching bases. The CDR3 covers 14 residues. V was clipped by 7 bases and J by 6 bases, with 18 bases between them. Germline V lookup: CDR1 SGHTA, CDR2 FQGNSA. Written as DNA, the CDR3 is TGTGCCAGCACCATACGGGCAGGGGACCCTGAAGCTTTCTTT. Its protein is CASTIRAGDPEAFF.

The CDR3 nucleotides are TGCAGTGCTATTCAGAAGGCAGGGCCCTACTACGAGCAGTACTTC. This codes for CSAIQKAGPYYEQYF. The chain recombines TRBV20-1 with TRBJ2-7; possibly TRBD1 for D (5 bases). Germline V CDR1 and CDR2: DFQATT, SNEGSKA (reference sequence). The V and J ends lost 4 bases and 3 bases respectively, with 19 bases between them. This CDR3 spans 15 amino acids.

The chain joins TRBV27 to TRBJ1-1, with D unresolved. CDR1 and CDR2 (germline): MNHEY, SMNVEV (reference sequence). The CDR3 length is 16 residues. Trimming pared 7 bases from V and 0 bases from J, leaving 18 bases between. The CDR3 loop reads CASKAGRDLMNTEAFF. The DNA for the CDR3 is TGTGCCAGCAAGGCCGGGAGGGATTTGATGAACACTGAAGCTTTCTTT.

This clonotype was observed a few times. The rearrangement links TRBV20-1 to TRBJ2-7, with D maybe TRBD1 (5 bases). CDR1 is DFQATT, CDR2 SNEGSKA, per germline (reference sequence). This CDR3 spans 13 amino acids. V lost 2 bases and J lost 7, with 15 bases in between. The CDR3 nucleotides read TGCAGTGCTAGAAAACAGGCGATGGGGGAGCAGTACTTC. Translating gives CSARKQAMGEQYF.

Only a few counts were recorded for this clonotype. V usage is TRBV10-3 and J usage is TRBJ2-3; 7 nucleotides align to TRBD1. There are 13 residues in the CDR3. V gave up 7 bases and J gave up 2 bases; unmatched junction bases: 3. The germline V gene encodes CDR1 ENHRY and CDR2 SYGVKD. Here the CDR3 reads CAIKGTDTDTQYF. In DNA form, the CDR3 reads TGTGCCATCAAAGGGACAGACACAGATACGCAGTATTTT.

The V gene is TRBV10-3, the J gene TRBJ2-7; 8 bases are shared with TRBD2. The CDR3 has 14 amino acids. In germline, CDR1 is ENHRY, CDR2 SYGVKD. Unmatched junction bases numbered 9, after V lost 6 bases and J lost 5 bases. As DNA, the CDR3 is TGTGCCATCAGGGGGGCGGGGGGAAGTAACGAGCAGTACTTC. Translation: CAIRGAGGSNEQYF.

The CDR3 DNA follows: TGTGCCAGCAGCGGGGTCTCCCCCGGGGAGCTGTTTTTT. Protein sequence: CASSGVSPGELFF. V and J are TRBV9 and TRBJ2-2; D gene ambiguous. Trimming shortened V by 3 bases and J by 6 bases, and 9 bases separated the two germline ends. Germline-derived CDR1 and CDR2 are SGDLS and YYNGEE. This CDR3 is 13 amino acids long.

V and J are TRBV6-1 and TRBJ2-3; D remains ambiguous. CDR3 length equals 14 residues. V lost 8 bases and J lost 0, with 12 bases in between. The V gene's germline CDR1 is MNHNS and CDR2 SASEGT. The chain's CDR3 is CASSMGTSTDTQYF. CDR3 nucleotides: TGTGCCAGCTCAATGGGTACAAGCACAGATACGCAGTATTTT.